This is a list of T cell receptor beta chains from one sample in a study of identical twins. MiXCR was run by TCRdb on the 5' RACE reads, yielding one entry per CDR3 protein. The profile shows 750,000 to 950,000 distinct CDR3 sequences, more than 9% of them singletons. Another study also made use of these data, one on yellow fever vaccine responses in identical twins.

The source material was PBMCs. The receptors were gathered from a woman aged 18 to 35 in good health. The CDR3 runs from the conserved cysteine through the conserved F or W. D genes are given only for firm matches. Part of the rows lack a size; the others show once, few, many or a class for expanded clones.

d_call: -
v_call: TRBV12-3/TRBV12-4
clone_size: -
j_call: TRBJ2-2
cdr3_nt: TGTGCCAGCAGTTTGGCCCCCGGGGGCCCCGGGGAGCTGTTTTTT
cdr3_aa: CASSLAPGGPGELFF

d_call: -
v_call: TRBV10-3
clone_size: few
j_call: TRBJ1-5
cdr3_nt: TGTGCCATCAGTGACCCCCCCTTGGGGCCCCAGCATTTT
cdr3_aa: CAISDPPLGPQHF

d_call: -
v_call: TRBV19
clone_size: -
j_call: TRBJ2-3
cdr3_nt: TGTGCCAGTAGTACGGGGTCTTGGGATACGCAGTATTTT
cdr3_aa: CASSTGSWDTQYF

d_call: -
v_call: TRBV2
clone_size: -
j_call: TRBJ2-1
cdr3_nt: TGTGCCAGCAGCTGGGCTTACAATGAGCAGTTCTTC
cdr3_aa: CASSWAYNEQFF

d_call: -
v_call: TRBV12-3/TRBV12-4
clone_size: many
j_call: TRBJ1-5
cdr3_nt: TGTGCCAGCAGTTTAGGGGCAGTAAATCAGCCCCAGCATTTT
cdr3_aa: CASSLGAVNQPQHF

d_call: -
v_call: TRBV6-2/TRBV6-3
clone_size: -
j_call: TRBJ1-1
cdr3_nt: TGTGACAGCAGTTACACCGGGTTGGGGAACACTGAAGCTTTCTTT
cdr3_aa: CDSSYTGLGNTEAFF

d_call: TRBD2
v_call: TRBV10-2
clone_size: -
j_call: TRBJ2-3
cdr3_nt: TGCGCCAGCAGTGAGCAGGCTAGCGGGAAGGGCACAGATACGCAGTATTTT
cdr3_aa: CASSEQASGKGTDTQYF

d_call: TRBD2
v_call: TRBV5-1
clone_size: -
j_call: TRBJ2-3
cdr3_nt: TGCGCCAGCAGCAGAGGACTAGCGGGAGCAGTCTCCACAGATACGCAGTATTTT
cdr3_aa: CASSRGLAGAVSTDTQYF

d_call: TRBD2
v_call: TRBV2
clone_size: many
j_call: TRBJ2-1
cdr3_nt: TGTGCCAGCAGTGATGGGAATTCGGGACTAGCGGGAGGGTATGAGCAGTTCTTC
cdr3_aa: CASSDGNSGLAGGYEQFF

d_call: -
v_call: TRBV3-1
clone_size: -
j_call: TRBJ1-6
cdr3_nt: TGTGCCAGCAGCCAGGATGCCTCTAATTCACCCCTCCACTTT
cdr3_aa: CASSQDASNSPLHF

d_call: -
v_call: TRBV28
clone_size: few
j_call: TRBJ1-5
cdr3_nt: TGTGCCAGCAGCACCGGAGGGGAATGGAGTCAGCCCCAGCATTTT
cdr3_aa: CASSTGGEWSQPQHF

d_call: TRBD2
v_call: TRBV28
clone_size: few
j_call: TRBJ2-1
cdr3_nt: TGTGCCAGCGTAGGAGGATCCCGATTCCTAGCGGGGGGCTCCTACAATGAGCAGTTCTTC
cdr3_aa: CASVGGSRFLAGGSYNEQFF

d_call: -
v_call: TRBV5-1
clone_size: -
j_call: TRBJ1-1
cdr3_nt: TGCGCCAGCAGCTTGGTTCCAGGGAACACTGAAGCTTTCTTT
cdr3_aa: CASSLVPGNTEAFF

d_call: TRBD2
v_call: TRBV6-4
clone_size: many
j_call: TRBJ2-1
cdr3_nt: TGTGCCAGCAGTGACGGTAGAGCGGGAAATAATGAGCAGTTCTTC
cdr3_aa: CASSDGRAGNNEQFF

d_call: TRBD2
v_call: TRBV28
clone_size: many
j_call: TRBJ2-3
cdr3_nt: TGTGCCAGCAGTCCGGGACTAGCACACACAGATACGCAGTATTTT
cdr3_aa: CASSPGLAHTDTQYF

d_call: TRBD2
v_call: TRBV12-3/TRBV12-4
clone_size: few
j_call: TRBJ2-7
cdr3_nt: TGTGCCAGCAGTCGACCGACTAGCGAAGTCTCCTACGAGCAGTACTTC
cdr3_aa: CASSRPTSEVSYEQYF

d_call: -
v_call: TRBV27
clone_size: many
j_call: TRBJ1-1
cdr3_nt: TGTGCCAGCAGCCTCCGCCGGGGAACGGACACTGAAGCTTTCTTT
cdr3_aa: CASSLRRGTDTEAFF

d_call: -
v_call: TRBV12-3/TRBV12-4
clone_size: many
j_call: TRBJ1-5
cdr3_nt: TGTGCCAGCAGTTTAAGCGACGGGAGGGTCAATCAGCCCCAGCATTTT
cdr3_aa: CASSLSDGRVNQPQHF

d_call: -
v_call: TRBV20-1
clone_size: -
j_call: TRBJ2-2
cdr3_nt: TGCAGTGCTCTCGGCCCCGCTAACACCGGGGAGCTGTTTTTT
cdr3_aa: CSALGPANTGELFF

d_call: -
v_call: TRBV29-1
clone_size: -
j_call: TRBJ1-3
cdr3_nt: TGCAGCGTTATGATCGATGGAAACACCATATATTTT
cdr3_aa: CSVMIDGNTIYF

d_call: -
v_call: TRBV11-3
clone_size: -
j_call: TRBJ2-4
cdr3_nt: TGTGCCAGCAGCTTAGGGCGCAGGGAACTAGCCAAAAACATTCAGTACTTC
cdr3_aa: CASSLGRRELAKNIQYF

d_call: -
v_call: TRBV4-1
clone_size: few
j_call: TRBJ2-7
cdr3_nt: TGCGCCAGCAGCCCCTACCGCTTCTACGCTGGGAAGTCCTACGAGCAGTACTTC
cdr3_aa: CASSPYRFYAGKSYEQYF

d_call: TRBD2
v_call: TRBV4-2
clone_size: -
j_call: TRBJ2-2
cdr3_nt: TGTGCCAGCAGCCAAGAATTTCTCTTGGGACTAGCGGGAGGGGCCACCGGGGAGCTGTTTTTT
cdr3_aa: CASSQEFLLGLAGGATGELFF

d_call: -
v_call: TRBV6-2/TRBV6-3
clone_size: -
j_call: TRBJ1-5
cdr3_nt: TGTGCCAGCAGTCCAGCCGAATGGGGGAATCAGCCCCAGCATTTT
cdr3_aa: CASSPAEWGNQPQHF

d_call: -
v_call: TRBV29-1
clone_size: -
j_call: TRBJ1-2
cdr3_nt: TGCAGCGCGGGGGGCGCGGTCAACTATGGCTACACCTTC
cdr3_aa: CSAGGAVNYGYTF

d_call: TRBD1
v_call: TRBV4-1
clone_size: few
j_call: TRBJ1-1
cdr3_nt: TGCGCCAGCAGCCAAGTGGGACAGAGGAACACTGAAGCTTTCTTT
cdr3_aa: CASSQVGQRNTEAFF

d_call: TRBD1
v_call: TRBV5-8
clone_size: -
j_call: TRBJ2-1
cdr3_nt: TGTGCCAGCAGCTCGACAGGGGTCGCACAGCCCAATGAGCAGTTCTTC
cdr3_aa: CASSSTGVAQPNEQFF

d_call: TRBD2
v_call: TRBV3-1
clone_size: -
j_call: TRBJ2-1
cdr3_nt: TGTGCCAGCAGCCGAACTAGCGGGATATCGAATGAGCAGTTCTTC
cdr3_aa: CASSRTSGISNEQFF

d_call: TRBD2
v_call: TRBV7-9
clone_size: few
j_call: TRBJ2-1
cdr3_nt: TGTGCCAGCAGCTTTATGCGGGAGGGGGAGTTCTTC
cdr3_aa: CASSFMREGEFF

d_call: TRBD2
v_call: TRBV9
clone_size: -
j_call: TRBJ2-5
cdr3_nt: TGTGCCAGCAGGGAAAATAGCGGGATGTACCAAGAGACCCAGTACTTC
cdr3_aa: CASRENSGMYQETQYF

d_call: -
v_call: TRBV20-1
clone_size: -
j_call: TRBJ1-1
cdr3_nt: TGCAGTGCAGCTAGGGTCACTGGAGCTTTCTTT
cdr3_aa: CSAARVTGAFF

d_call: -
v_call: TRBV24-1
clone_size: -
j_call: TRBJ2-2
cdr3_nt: TGTGCCACCAGCTCCGTGGACGTGAACACCGGGGAGCTGTTTTTT
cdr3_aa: CATSSVDVNTGELFF

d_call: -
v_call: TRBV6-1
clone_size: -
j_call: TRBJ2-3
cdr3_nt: TGTGCCAGCAGTGAGCCGGGAGCAGATACGCAGTATTTT
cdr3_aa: CASSEPGADTQYF

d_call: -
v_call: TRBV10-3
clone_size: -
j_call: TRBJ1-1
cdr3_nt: TGTGCCATCAGTGAGTCTGACAGCTTGAACACTGAAGCTTTCTTT
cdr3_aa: CAISESDSLNTEAFF

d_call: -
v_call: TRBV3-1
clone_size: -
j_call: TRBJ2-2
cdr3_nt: TGTGCCAGCAGGGATCCGACGAGGGGGTATAACACCGGGGAGCTGTTTTTT
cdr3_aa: CASRDPTRGYNTGELFF

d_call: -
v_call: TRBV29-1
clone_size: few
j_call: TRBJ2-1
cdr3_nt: TGCAGCCTGAGTCGGACAGACTACAATGAGCAGTTCTTC
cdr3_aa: CSLSRTDYNEQFF

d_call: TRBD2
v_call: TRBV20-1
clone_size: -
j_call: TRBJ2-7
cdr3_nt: TGCAGTGCACTGGGACTAGCGGGAGGGATCGACGAGCAGTACTTC
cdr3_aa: CSALGLAGGIDEQYF

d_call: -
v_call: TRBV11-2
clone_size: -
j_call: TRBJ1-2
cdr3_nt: TGTGCCAGCAGCTCGCTCGCTAACTATGGCTACACCTTC
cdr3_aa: CASSSLANYGYTF

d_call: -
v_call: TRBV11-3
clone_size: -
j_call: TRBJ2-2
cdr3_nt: TGTGCCAGCAGCCTTCCCGCTAGCGAATACACCGGGGAGCTGTTTTTT
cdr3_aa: CASSLPASEYTGELFF

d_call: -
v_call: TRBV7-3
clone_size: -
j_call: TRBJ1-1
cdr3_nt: TGTGCCAGCAGCTTGACAGTGAAGGACACTGAAGCTTTCTTT
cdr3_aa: CASSLTVKDTEAFF

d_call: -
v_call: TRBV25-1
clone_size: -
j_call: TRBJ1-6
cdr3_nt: TGTGCCAGCAGTGAATTGAGAAATAATTCACCCCTCCACTTT
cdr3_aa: CASSELRNNSPLHF

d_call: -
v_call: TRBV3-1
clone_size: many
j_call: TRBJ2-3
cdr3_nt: TGTGCCAGCAGCCAAGAGCTCTCTAGCATGTCAGATACGCAGTATTTT
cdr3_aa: CASSQELSSMSDTQYF

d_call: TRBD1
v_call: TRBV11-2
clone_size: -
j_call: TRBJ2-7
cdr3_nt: TGTGCCAGCAGCACGGGACAGGGGCGTTACTTC
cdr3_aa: CASSTGQGRYF

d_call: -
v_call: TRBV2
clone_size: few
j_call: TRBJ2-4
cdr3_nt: TGTGCCAGCAGTGACGCCCAAAACATTCAGTACTTC
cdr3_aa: CASSDAQNIQYF

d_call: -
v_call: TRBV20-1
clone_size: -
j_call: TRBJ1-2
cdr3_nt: TGCAGTGCTCAAGAAGACGGCACCTTC
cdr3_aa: CSAQEDGTF

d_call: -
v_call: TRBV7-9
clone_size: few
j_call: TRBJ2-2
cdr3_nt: TGTGCCAGCAGCTTAACCCGTTTGACCGGGGAGCTGTTTTTT
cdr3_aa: CASSLTRLTGELFF

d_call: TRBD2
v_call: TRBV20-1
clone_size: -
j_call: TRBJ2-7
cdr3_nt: TGCAGTGCTCCGATAGCGGGTAGCTCCTACGAGCAGTACTTC
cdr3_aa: CSAPIAGSSYEQYF

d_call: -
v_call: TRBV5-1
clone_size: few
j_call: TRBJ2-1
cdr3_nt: TGCGCCAGCAGTATTAGGCGCAATGAGCAGTTCTTC
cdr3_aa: CASSIRRNEQFF

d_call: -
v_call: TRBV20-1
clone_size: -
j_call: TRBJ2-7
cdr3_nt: TGCAGTGCTAGAGATCTACCCCACTCAACGGTCTACGAGCAGTACTTC
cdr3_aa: CSARDLPHSTVYEQYF

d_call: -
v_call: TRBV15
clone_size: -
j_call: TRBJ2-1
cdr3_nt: TGTGCCACCAGCAGAGATCGAAGTACCTACAATGAGCAGTTCTTC
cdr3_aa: CATSRDRSTYNEQFF

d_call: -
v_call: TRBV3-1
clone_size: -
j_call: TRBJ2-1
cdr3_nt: TGTGCCAGCAGCCAGATTAGCGGCACGGACGAGCAGTTCTTC
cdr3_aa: CASSQISGTDEQFF

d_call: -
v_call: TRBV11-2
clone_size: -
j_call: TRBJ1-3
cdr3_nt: TGTGCCAGCAGCCCTTTGACAGGCCCCTCTGGAAACACCATATATTTT
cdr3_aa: CASSPLTGPSGNTIYF

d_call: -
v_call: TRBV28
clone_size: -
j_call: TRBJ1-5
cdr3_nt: TGTGCCAGCACCCTCTATCGGGGCAGCTATAGCAATCAGCCCCAGCATTTT
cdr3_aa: CASTLYRGSYSNQPQHF

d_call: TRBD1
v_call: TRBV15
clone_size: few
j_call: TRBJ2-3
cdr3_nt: TGTGCCACCAGCAGAGACTCAGGGGGTTCTGGAGATACGCAGTATTTT
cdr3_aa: CATSRDSGGSGDTQYF

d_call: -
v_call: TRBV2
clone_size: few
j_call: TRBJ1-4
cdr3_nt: TGTGCCAGCAGTGCACACAGGACAGCAACTAATGAAAAACTGTTTTTT
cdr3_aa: CASSAHRTATNEKLFF